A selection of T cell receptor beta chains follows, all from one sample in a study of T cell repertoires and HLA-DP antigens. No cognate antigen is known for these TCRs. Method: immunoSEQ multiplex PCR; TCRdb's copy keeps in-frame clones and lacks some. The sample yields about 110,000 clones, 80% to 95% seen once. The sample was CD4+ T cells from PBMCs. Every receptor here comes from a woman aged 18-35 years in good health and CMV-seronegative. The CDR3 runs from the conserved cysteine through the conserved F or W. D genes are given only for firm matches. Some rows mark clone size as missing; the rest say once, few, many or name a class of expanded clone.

CDR3 protein: CASSTTPDSGANVLTF
CDR3 DNA: TGTGCCAGCAGCACGACACCCGACTCTGGGGCCAACGTCCTGACTTTC
V gene: TRBV7-3
clone size: .
J gene: TRBJ2-6
CDR3 length: 16
D gene: .

CDR3 protein: CASSPPGTGLKEAFF
CDR3 DNA: TGTGCCAGCAGCCCTCCCGGGACAGGTCTTAAGGAAGCTTTCTTT
V gene: TRBV14
clone size: .
J gene: TRBJ1-1
CDR3 length: 15
D gene: TRBD1

CDR3 protein: CASSLPPGQLNTEAFF
CDR3 DNA: TGTGCCAGCAGTCTGCCACCGGGACAGTTGAACACTGAAGCTTTCTTT
V gene: TRBV28
clone size: .
J gene: TRBJ1-1
CDR3 length: 16
D gene: TRBD1

CDR3 protein: CASSLGGSSYNEQFF
CDR3 DNA: TGCGCCAGCAGCTTGGGGGGGTCTTCCTACAATGAGCAGTTCTTC
V gene: TRBV5-1
clone size: once
J gene: TRBJ2-1
CDR3 length: 15
D gene: .

CDR3 protein: CATGGVENTEAFF
CDR3 DNA: TGTGCCACCGGGGGTGTAGAGAACACTGAAGCTTTCTTT
V gene: TRBV10-3
clone size: .
J gene: TRBJ1-1
CDR3 length: 13
D gene: .

CDR3 protein: CASSDSGVGNRLGKFF
CDR3 DNA: TGTGCCAGCAGTGATTCGGGGGTGGGTAACAGACTAGGAAAGTTCTTC
V gene: TRBV2
clone size: .
J gene: TRBJ2-1
CDR3 length: 16
D gene: .

CDR3 protein: CASSPQPSGLGNQPQHF
CDR3 DNA: TGTGCCAGCAGCCCCCAGCCCTCAGGGCTTGGCAATCAGCCCCAGCATTTT
V gene: TRBV7-6
clone size: .
J gene: TRBJ1-5
CDR3 length: 17
D gene: .

CDR3 protein: CAWSQILGAGDTQYF
CDR3 DNA: TGTGCCTGGAGCCAAATCCTGGGGGCAGGAGATACGCAGTATTTT
V gene: TRBV30
clone size: .
J gene: TRBJ2-3
CDR3 length: 15
D gene: .

CDR3 protein: CASSDPGQGNTEAFF
CDR3 DNA: TGTGCCAGCAGTGATCCGGGACAGGGGAACACTGAAGCTTTCTTT
V gene: TRBV25-1
clone size: .
J gene: TRBJ1-1
CDR3 length: 15
D gene: TRBD1

CDR3 protein: CASSLRRRGPSNTGELFF
CDR3 DNA: TGTGCCAGCAGCTTAAGGCGGCGGGGGCCGTCGAACACCGGGGAGCTGTTTTTT
V gene: TRBV7-8
clone size: .
J gene: TRBJ2-2
CDR3 length: 18
D gene: .

CDR3 protein: CASSLETSGGPLSYEQYF
CDR3 DNA: TGTGCCAGCAGCCTGGAAACTAGCGGAGGCCCACTCTCCTACGAGCAGTACTTC
V gene: TRBV21-1
clone size: .
J gene: TRBJ2-7
CDR3 length: 18
D gene: .

CDR3 protein: CAWAFRALNEKLFF
CDR3 DNA: TGTGCCTGGGCATTTAGGGCTCTTAATGAAAAACTGTTTTTT
V gene: TRBV30
clone size: .
J gene: TRBJ1-4
CDR3 length: 14
D gene: .

CDR3 protein: CASSPLGQGSGNTIYF
CDR3 DNA: TGTGCCAGCTCACCACTCGGACAGGGGTCTGGAAACACCATATATTTT
V gene: TRBV18
clone size: once
J gene: TRBJ1-3
CDR3 length: 16
D gene: TRBD1

CDR3 protein: CASSPYRRSSGANVLTF
CDR3 DNA: TGTGCCAGCAGCCCCTATCGTCGGAGCTCGGGGGCCAACGTCCTGACTTTC
V gene: TRBV5-6
clone size: few
J gene: TRBJ2-6
CDR3 length: 17
D gene: .

CDR3 protein: CASRLRSSYNEQFF
CDR3 DNA: TGTGCCAGTCGCTTACGAAGCTCCTACAATGAGCAGTTCTTC
V gene: TRBV19
clone size: once
J gene: TRBJ2-1
CDR3 length: 14
D gene: .

CDR3 protein: CASSPRTGGNEKLFF
CDR3 DNA: TGTGCCAGCTCACCTCGGACAGGGGGCAATGAAAAACTGTTTTTT
V gene: TRBV18
clone size: .
J gene: TRBJ1-4
CDR3 length: 15
D gene: TRBD1

CDR3 protein: CASSPDVWGNEQFF
CDR3 DNA: TGTGCCAGCAGTCCGGACGTTTGGGGCAATGAGCAGTTCTTC
V gene: TRBV6-5
clone size: .
J gene: TRBJ2-1
CDR3 length: 14
D gene: .

CDR3 protein: CASSWAGTPPIF
CDR3 DNA: TGTGCCAGCAGCTGGGCCGGGACTCCGCCGATTTTT
V gene: TRBV7-3
clone size: .
J gene: TRBJ2-2
CDR3 length: 12
D gene: .

CDR3 protein: CASSHDGGDYEQYF
CDR3 DNA: TGTGCCAGCAGCCATGACGGAGGGGACTACGAGCAGTACTTC
V gene: TRBV7-9
clone size: .
J gene: TRBJ2-7
CDR3 length: 14
D gene: .

CDR3 protein: CATSRELKGGVEETQYF
CDR3 DNA: TGTGCCACCAGCAGAGAACTGAAGGGAGGGGTGGAAGAGACCCAGTACTTC
V gene: TRBV15
clone size: .
J gene: TRBJ2-5
CDR3 length: 17
D gene: TRBD2

CDR3 protein: CASSLEGRGAYGYTF
CDR3 DNA: TGTGCCAGCAGCTTAGAGGGGAGGGGTGCTTATGGCTACACCTTC
V gene: TRBV11-2
clone size: few
J gene: TRBJ1-2
CDR3 length: 15
D gene: .

CDR3 protein: CASSSPGGSRNEQFF
CDR3 DNA: TGTGCCAGCAGTTCCCCCGGTGGGTCGCGAAATGAGCAGTTCTTC
V gene: TRBV28
clone size: .
J gene: TRBJ2-1
CDR3 length: 15
D gene: .

CDR3 protein: CSAVITGEQYF
CDR3 DNA: TGCAGTGCCGTTATTACGGGAGAGCAGTACTTC
V gene: TRBV20-1
clone size: .
J gene: TRBJ2-7
CDR3 length: 11
D gene: .

CDR3 protein: CASSRDSFGTQYF
CDR3 DNA: TGTGCCAGCAGCCGGGACAGTTTTGGGACGCAGTATTTT
V gene: TRBV7-3
clone size: .
J gene: TRBJ2-3
CDR3 length: 13
D gene: TRBD1

CDR3 protein: CASSLEPNYGYTF
CDR3 DNA: TGTGCCAGCAGCTTAGAACCCAACTATGGCTACACCTTC
V gene: TRBV11-2
clone size: .
J gene: TRBJ1-2
CDR3 length: 13
D gene: .

CDR3 protein: CASSQNPGTTRHGYTF
CDR3 DNA: TGTGCCAGCAGCCAGAACCCCGGGACAACGAGGCATGGCTACACCTTC
V gene: TRBV14
clone size: .
J gene: TRBJ1-2
CDR3 length: 16
D gene: .

CDR3 protein: CASSYHGVTEAFF
CDR3 DNA: TGTGCCAGCAGTTACCACGGAGTCACTGAAGCTTTCTTT
V gene: TRBV6-5
clone size: .
J gene: TRBJ1-1
CDR3 length: 13
D gene: .

CDR3 protein: CASSIGGTGYEKLFF
CDR3 DNA: TGTGCCAGCAGTATAGGCGGGACAGGGTATGAAAAACTGTTTTTT
V gene: TRBV6-6
clone size: .
J gene: TRBJ1-4
CDR3 length: 15
D gene: TRBD1

CDR3 protein: CASSTRDPAGGETQYF
CDR3 DNA: TGTGCCAGCAGTACTAGGGACCCCGCTGGGGGGGAGACCCAGTACTTC
V gene: TRBV28
clone size: .
J gene: TRBJ2-5
CDR3 length: 16
D gene: .

CDR3 protein: CAWSLTTGGQAKNIQYF
CDR3 DNA: TGTGCCTGGAGTCTAACGACAGGGGGCCAAGCCAAAAACATTCAGTACTTC
V gene: TRBV30
clone size: .
J gene: TRBJ2-4
CDR3 length: 17
D gene: TRBD1

CDR3 protein: CASSLVADDYGYTF
CDR3 DNA: TGTGCCAGCAGCTTGGTAGCCGATGACTATGGCTACACCTTC
V gene: TRBV5-4
clone size: .
J gene: TRBJ1-2
CDR3 length: 14
D gene: .

CDR3 protein: CSVDGRSFTTSNYGYTF
CDR3 DNA: TGCAGCGTTGATGGACGGAGCTTCACGACCTCTAACTATGGCTACACCTTC
V gene: TRBV29-1
clone size: .
J gene: TRBJ1-2
CDR3 length: 17
D gene: .

CDR3 protein: CASSVQGPDSPLHF
CDR3 DNA: TGTGCCAGCAGTGTCCAGGGTCCCGATTCACCCCTCCACTTT
V gene: TRBV2
clone size: .
J gene: TRBJ1-6
CDR3 length: 14
D gene: .

CDR3 protein: CASSLQGAGNEQFF
CDR3 DNA: TGTGCCAGCAGCTTACAGGGGGCTGGGAATGAGCAGTTCTTC
V gene: TRBV7-9
clone size: .
J gene: TRBJ2-1
CDR3 length: 14
D gene: TRBD1

CDR3 protein: CASSSRDRVYEQYF
CDR3 DNA: TGTGCCAGTAGTTCCCGGGACAGGGTTTATGAGCAGTACTTC
V gene: TRBV19
clone size: .
J gene: TRBJ2-7
CDR3 length: 14
D gene: TRBD1

CDR3 protein: CASGTQSQVSTDTQYF
CDR3 DNA: TGTGCCAGTGGGACACAATCCCAAGTCTCAACAGATACGCAGTATTTT
V gene: TRBV28
clone size: .
J gene: TRBJ2-3
CDR3 length: 16
D gene: .

CDR3 protein: CASSLLWGTDTQYF
CDR3 DNA: TGTGCCAGCAGCTTACTGTGGGGCACAGATACGCAGTATTTT
V gene: TRBV7-3
clone size: .
J gene: TRBJ2-3
CDR3 length: 14
D gene: .

CDR3 protein: CASSGHGNYGYTF
CDR3 DNA: TGTGCCAGCAGTGGACACGGCAACTATGGCTACACCTTC
V gene: TRBV25-1
clone size: few
J gene: TRBJ1-2
CDR3 length: 13
D gene: .

CDR3 protein: CASSAGTSGIGF
CDR3 DNA: TGTGCCAGCAGTGCCGGGACTAGCGGGATCGGTTTT
V gene: TRBV6-1
clone size: .
J gene: TRBJ2-3
CDR3 length: 12
D gene: TRBD2

CDR3 protein: CASRGSGTGDEKLFF
CDR3 DNA: TGTGCCAGTAGAGGCTCCGGGACAGGGGATGAAAAACTGTTTTTT
V gene: TRBV19
clone size: .
J gene: TRBJ1-4
CDR3 length: 15
D gene: TRBD1

CDR3 protein: CASSLSSPGISNQPQHF
CDR3 DNA: TGTGCCAGCAGTTTATCTTCCCCAGGGATTAGCAATCAGCCCCAGCATTTT
V gene: TRBV27
clone size: .
J gene: TRBJ1-5
CDR3 length: 17
D gene: .

CDR3 protein: CASSQKGGRDLTDTQYF
CDR3 DNA: TGTGCCAGCAGCCAAAAGGGGGGGAGGGACCTCACAGATACGCAGTATTTT
V gene: TRBV4-2
clone size: .
J gene: TRBJ2-3
CDR3 length: 17
D gene: .

CDR3 protein: CASSPQGGQPQHF
CDR3 DNA: TGTGCCAGCAGTCCACAAGGGGGGCAGCCCCAGCATTTT
V gene: TRBV6-1
clone size: .
J gene: TRBJ1-5
CDR3 length: 13
D gene: .

CDR3 protein: CASSSGPISYNEQFF
CDR3 DNA: TGCGCCAGCAGCTCGGGACCGATCTCCTACAATGAGCAGTTCTTC
V gene: TRBV4-1
clone size: .
J gene: TRBJ2-1
CDR3 length: 15
D gene: .

CDR3 protein: CASSTDRQGPTEAFF
CDR3 DNA: TGTGCCAGTAGTACGGACCGACAGGGACCCACTGAAGCTTTCTTT
V gene: TRBV19
clone size: .
J gene: TRBJ1-1
CDR3 length: 15
D gene: TRBD1

CDR3 protein: CASSHFLDRSQETQYF
CDR3 DNA: TGCGCCAGCAGCCACTTCCTGGACCGGTCCCAAGAGACCCAGTACTTC
V gene: TRBV4-1
clone size: .
J gene: TRBJ2-5
CDR3 length: 16
D gene: .

CDR3 protein: CASSQGQNTEAFF
CDR3 DNA: TGTGCCAGCAGCCAGGGACAGAACACTGAAGCTTTCTTT
V gene: TRBV11-2
clone size: .
J gene: TRBJ1-1
CDR3 length: 13
D gene: .

CDR3 protein: CASSLNSGTGTYEQYF
CDR3 DNA: TGTGCCAGCAGCTTAAATTCCGGGACAGGGACCTACGAGCAGTACTTC
V gene: TRBV7-8
clone size: .
J gene: TRBJ2-7
CDR3 length: 16
D gene: TRBD1

CDR3 protein: CASSPPGRASGYTF
CDR3 DNA: TGTGCCAGCTCACCACCGGGCAGGGCCAGCGGCTACACCTTC
V gene: TRBV18
clone size: .
J gene: TRBJ1-2
CDR3 length: 14
D gene: .

CDR3 protein: CASSAGTGNPGELFF
CDR3 DNA: TGTGCCAGCAGCGCCGGGACAGGGAACCCCGGGGAGCTGTTTTTT
V gene: TRBV11-1
clone size: .
J gene: TRBJ2-2
CDR3 length: 15
D gene: TRBD1

CDR3 protein: CASSPRIRDILSGNTIYF
CDR3 DNA: TGTGCCAGCTCACCACGGATCCGGGACATTCTCTCTGGAAACACCATATATTTT
V gene: TRBV18
clone size: .
J gene: TRBJ1-3
CDR3 length: 18
D gene: .

CDR3 protein: CASSIVLLGARHF
CDR3 DNA: TGTGCCAGTAGTATAGTCCTGTTGGGCGCCCGGCATTTT
V gene: TRBV19
clone size: .
J gene: TRBJ1-5
CDR3 length: 13
D gene: .